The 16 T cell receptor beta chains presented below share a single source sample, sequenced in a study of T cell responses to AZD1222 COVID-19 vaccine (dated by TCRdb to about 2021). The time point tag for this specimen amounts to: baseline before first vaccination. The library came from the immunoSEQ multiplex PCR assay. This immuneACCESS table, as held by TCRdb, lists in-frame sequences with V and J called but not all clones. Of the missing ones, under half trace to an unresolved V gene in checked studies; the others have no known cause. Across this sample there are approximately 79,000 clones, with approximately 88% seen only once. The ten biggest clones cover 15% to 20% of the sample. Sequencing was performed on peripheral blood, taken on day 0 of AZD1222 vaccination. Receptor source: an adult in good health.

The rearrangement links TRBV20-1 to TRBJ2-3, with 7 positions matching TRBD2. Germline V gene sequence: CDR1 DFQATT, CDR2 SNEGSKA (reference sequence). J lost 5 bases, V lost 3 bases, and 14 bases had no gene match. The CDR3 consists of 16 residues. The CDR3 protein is CSASWEGTLRGDTQYF. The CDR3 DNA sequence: TGCAGTGCTAGTTGGGAGGGGACTCTCAGAGGAGATACGCAGTATTTT.

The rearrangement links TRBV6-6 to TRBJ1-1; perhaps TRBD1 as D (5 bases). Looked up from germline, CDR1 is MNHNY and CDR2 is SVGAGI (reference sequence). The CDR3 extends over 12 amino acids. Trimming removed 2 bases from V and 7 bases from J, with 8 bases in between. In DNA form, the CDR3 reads TGTGCCAGCAGTTACAGCGGGGGTGAAGCTTTCTTT. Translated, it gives CASSYSGGEAFF.

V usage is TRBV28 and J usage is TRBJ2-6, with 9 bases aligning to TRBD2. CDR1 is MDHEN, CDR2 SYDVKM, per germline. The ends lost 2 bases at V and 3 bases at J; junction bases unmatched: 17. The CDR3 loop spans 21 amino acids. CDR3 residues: CASSLLAGRGLSMGGANVLTF. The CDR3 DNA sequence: TGTGCCAGCAGTTTACTAGCGGGAAGGGGGTTATCCATGGGTGGGGCCAACGTCCTGACTTTC.

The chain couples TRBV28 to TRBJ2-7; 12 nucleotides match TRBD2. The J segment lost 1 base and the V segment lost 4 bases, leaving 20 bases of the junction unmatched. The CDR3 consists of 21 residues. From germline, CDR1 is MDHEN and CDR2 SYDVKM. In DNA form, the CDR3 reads TGTGCCAGCAGTTGGGGACTAGCGGGCAGTGTCGCGGGGGGCGTATCCTACGAGCAGTACTTC. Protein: CASSWGLAGSVAGGVSYEQYF.

CDR3 amino acids: CASSFGLTSYNEQFF. CDR3 coding DNA: TGTGCCAGCAGTTTCGGCCTTACCTCCTACAATGAGCAGTTCTTC. J is TRBJ2-1 and V is TRBV27; no definite D call. Germline V gene lookup returns CDR1 MNHEY and CDR2 SMNVEV (reference sequence). The V end lost 3 bases, the J end lost 0 bases, and 9 bases lay between the germline ends. This CDR3 has 15 residues.

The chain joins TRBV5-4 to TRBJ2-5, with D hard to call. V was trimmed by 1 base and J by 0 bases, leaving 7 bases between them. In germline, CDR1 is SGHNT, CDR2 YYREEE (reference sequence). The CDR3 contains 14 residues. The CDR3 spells CASSLIGNQETQYF. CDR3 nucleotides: TGTGCCAGCAGCTTGATCGGAAACCAAGAGACCCAGTACTTC.

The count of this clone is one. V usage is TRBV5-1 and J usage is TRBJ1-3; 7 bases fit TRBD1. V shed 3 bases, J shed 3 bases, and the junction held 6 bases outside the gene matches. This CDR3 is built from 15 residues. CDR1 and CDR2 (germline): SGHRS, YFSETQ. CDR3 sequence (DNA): TGCGCCAGCAGCTCGAGACAGGGTGGTGGAAACACCATATATTTT. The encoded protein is CASSSRQGGGNTIYF.

The DNA for the CDR3 is TGTGCCAGCAGCTTCTACGGCGACACTGAAGCTTTCTTT. Its protein product is CASSFYGDTEAFF. V and J are TRBV5-6 and TRBJ1-1; D is ambiguous. The CDR3 is made up of 13 amino acids. V was clipped by 2 bases and J by 3 bases, with 8 bases between them. From germline, CDR1 is SGHDT and CDR2 YYEEEE.

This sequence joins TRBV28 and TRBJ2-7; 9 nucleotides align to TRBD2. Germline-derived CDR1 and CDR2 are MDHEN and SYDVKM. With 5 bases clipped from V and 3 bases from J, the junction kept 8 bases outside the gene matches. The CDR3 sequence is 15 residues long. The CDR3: CASSVIAGAIYEQYF. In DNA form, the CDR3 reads TGTGCCAGCAGTGTCATAGCGGGAGCTATCTACGAGCAGTACTTC. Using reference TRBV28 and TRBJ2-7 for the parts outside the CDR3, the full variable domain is DVKVTQSSRYLVKRTGEKVFLECVQDMDHENMFWYRQDPGLGLRLIYFSYDVKMKEKGDIPEGYSVSREKKERFSLILESASTNQTSMYLCASSVIAGAIYEQYFGPGTRLTVT.

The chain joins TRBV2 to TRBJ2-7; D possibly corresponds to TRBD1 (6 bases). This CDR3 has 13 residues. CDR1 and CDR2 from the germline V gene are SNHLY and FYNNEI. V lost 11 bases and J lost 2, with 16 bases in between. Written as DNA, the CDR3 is TGTGCCGGCGGTGGACAGCCAGCCTACGAGCAGTACTTC. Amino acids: CAGGGQPAYEQYF. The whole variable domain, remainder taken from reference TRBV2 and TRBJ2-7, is EPEVTQTPSHQVTQMGQEVILRCVPISNHLYFYWYRQILGQKVEFLVSFYNNEISEKSEIFDDQFSVERPDGSNFTLKIRSTKLEDSAMYFCAGGGQPAYEQYFGPGTRLTVT.

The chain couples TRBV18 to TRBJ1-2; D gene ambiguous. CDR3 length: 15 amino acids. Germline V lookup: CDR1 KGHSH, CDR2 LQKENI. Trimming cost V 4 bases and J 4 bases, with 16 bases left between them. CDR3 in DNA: TGTGCCAGCTCACTCCAGACACGGGGTAGCTATGGCTACACCTTC. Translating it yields CASSLQTRGSYGYTF.

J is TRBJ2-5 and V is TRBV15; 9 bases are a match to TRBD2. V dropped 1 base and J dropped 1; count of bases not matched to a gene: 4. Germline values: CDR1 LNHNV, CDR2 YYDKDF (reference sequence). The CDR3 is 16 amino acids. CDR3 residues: CATSRGGSGSQETQYF. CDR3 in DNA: TGTGCCACCAGCAGAGGAGGTAGCGGGAGCCAAGAGACCCAGTACTTC.

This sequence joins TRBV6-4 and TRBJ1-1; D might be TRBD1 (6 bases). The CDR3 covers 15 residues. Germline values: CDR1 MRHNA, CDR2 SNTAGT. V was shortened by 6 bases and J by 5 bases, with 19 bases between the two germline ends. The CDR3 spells CASRSRGGVRTEAFF. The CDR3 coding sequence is TGTGCCAGCAGGAGTAGGGGGGGCGTACGGACTGAAGCTTTCTTT.

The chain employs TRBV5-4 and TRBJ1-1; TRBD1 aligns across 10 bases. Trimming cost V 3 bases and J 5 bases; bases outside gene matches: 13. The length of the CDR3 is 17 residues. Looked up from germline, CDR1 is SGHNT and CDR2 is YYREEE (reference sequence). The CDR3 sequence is CASSYDRGRRAHTEAFF. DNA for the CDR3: TGTGCCAGCAGCTATGACAGGGGGCGGAGGGCCCATACTGAAGCTTTCTTT.

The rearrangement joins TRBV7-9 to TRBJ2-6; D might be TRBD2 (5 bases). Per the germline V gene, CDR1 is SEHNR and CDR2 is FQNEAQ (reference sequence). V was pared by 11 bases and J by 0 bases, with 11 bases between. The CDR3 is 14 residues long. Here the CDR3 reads CAVGGLSGANVLTF. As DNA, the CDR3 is TGTGCCGTCGGAGGCCTCTCTGGGGCCAACGTCCTGACTTTC.

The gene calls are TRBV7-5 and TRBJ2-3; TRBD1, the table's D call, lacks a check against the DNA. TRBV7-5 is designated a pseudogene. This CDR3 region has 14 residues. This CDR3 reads CARSGSGAADTQYF. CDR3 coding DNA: TGTGCCAGAAGCGGATCAGGGGCGGCAGATACGCAGTATTTT.